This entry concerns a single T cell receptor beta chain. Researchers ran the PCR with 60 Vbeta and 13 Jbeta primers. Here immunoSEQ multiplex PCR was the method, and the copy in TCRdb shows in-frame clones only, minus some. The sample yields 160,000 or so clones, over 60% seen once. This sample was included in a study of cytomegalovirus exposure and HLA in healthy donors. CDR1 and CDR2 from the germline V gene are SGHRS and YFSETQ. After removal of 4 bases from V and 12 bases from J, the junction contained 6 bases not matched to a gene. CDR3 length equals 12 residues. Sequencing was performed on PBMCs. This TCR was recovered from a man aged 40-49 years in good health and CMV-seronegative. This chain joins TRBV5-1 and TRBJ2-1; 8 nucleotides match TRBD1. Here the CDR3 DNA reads TGCGCCAGCAGCCCTGACAGGGGAGGGCAGTTCTTC. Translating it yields CASSPDRGGQFF.